This entry lists 17 T cell receptor beta chains sequenced from one sample in a study of T cell changes during pregnancy in multiple sclerosis. The method was immunoSEQ multiplex PCR; TCRdb's version includes in-frame clones alone and lacks a portion of them. The sample gives around 50,000 clones, approximately 87% of which show up once; approximately 5% is in the top ten. Sequenced sample: peripheral blood from another person, used as feeder cells. The receptors here all came from a human donor whose cells served as feeder cells for cultures in a pregnancy study.

This clone was picked up one time. The CDR3 nucleotides are TGCGCCAGCAGCTTGGGACTTCACGCGAACACCGGGGAGCTGTTTTTT. The encoded protein is CASSLGLHANTGELFF. This chain joins TRBV5-1 and TRBJ2-2; D is unclear. Trimming removed 0 bases at V and 0 bases at J, with 9 bases between. Germline V gene sequence: CDR1 SGHRS, CDR2 YFSETQ. CDR3 length: 16 amino acids.

This clone was seen more than once but under ten times. The chain is built from TRBV12-5 and TRBJ1-1; D uncertain. Germline values: CDR1 LGHNT, CDR2 FRNRAP. This CDR3 is built from 13 residues. V gave up 2 bases and J gave up 0 bases, with 4 bases separating them. In DNA, the CDR3 is TGTGCTAGTGGTTTGAGGGTGAACACTGAAGCTTTCTTT. It is translated as CASGLRVNTEAFF.

The chain recombines TRBV5-1 with TRBJ1-1, with 11 bases that match TRBD1. This CDR3 is built from 15 residues. The V gene's germline CDR1 is SGHRS and CDR2 YFSETQ. J lost 5 bases, V lost 4 bases, and 7 bases had no gene match. The CDR3 nucleotides read TGCGCCAGCAGCGCTGGACAGGGGGCGGCGACTGAAGCTTTCTTT. It is translated as CASSAGQGAATEAFF.

The V call is TRBV5-5, the J call TRBJ1-6; the match to TRBD1 covers 8 bases. This CDR3 spans 15 amino acids. V was clipped by 4 bases and J by 8 bases; unmatched bases: 8. Germline V gene sequence: CDR1 SGHKS, CDR2 YYEKEE (reference sequence). The CDR3 DNA is TGTGCCAGCAGCATCTCCGGGACAGGATATTCACCCCTCCACTTT. This encodes CASSISGTGYSPLHF. The variable domain in full, completed from reference TRBV5-5 and TRBJ1-6, reads DAGVTQSPTHLIKTRGQQVTLRCSPISGHKSVSWYQQVLGQGPQFIFQYYEKEERGRGNFPDRFSARQFPNYSSELNVNALLLGDSALYLCASSISGTGYSPLHFGNGTRLTVT.

The chain couples TRBV9 to TRBJ1-3; D is perhaps TRBD1 (6 bases). Germline values: CDR1 SGDLS, CDR2 YYNGEE. V shed 4 bases and J shed 7 bases, with 12 bases lying between them. CDR3 length equals 13 residues. The CDR3 DNA reads as TGTGCCAGCAGCAGGGACATTATGAACACCATATATTTT. As protein: CASSRDIMNTIYF.

The genes are TRBV27 and TRBJ1-1; TRBD1 aligns across 7 bases. Per germline, CDR1 MNHEY and CDR2 SMNVEV (reference sequence). Trimming took 3 bases from V and 5 from J; bases not matched to a gene: 6. This CDR3 spans 14 amino acids. DNA for the CDR3: TGTGCCAGCAGTTTGTACAGGGGTGAGACTGAAGCTTTCTTT. It yields the protein CASSLYRGETEAFF.

The V call is TRBV4-3, the J call TRBJ1-5; D remains ambiguous. V was trimmed by 0 bases and J by 5 bases, leaving 8 bases between them. CDR1 LGHNA and CDR2 YSLEER come from the germline V gene. The CDR3 totals 14 residues. The CDR3 DNA sequence: TGCGCCAGCAGCCAAGATTACGGCGATCAGCCCCAGCATTTT. Amino acids: CASSQDYGDQPQHF.

This chain uses TRBV7-9 with TRBJ1-5; D is perhaps TRBD1 (5 bases). This CDR3 contains 15 residues. The V and J ends lost 6 bases and 0 bases respectively, with 12 bases between them. Germline V gene lookup returns CDR1 SEHNR and CDR2 FQNEAQ (reference sequence). The CDR3 spells CASSSGRNSNQPQHF. Here the CDR3 DNA reads TGTGCCAGCAGTTCGGGACGTAATAGCAATCAGCCCCAGCATTTT.

For this clone: Since the CDR3 does not end with the conserved phenylalanine or tryptophan, this likely comes from a read error. The DNA is omitted, as the CDR3 cannot be located on it reliably, and the CDR3 follows TCRdb's listing. This rearrangement joins TRBV20-1 to TRBJ1-2. Germline V gene sequence: CDR1 DFQATT, CDR2 SNEGSKA (reference sequence). Both ends counted, the CDR3 spans 11 residues. This CDR3 reads CSATWDLSPLV.

Comments on this clone: It is unclear where the CDR3 begins or ends on the DNA, so no DNA is shown, and the CDR3 is as TCRdb lists it. The rearrangement uses TRBV21-1 and TRBJ1-2; the D call in the table, TRBD1, was not verified against the DNA. TRBV21-1 is marked as a pseudogene. With termini counted, the CDR3 has 17 amino acids. The chain's CDR3 is CASSARQVGTGIYGYTF.

Note on this clone: The same CDR3 can be traced to other DNA sequences in this sample. The CDR3 reads CSVGTGGYNEQFF. Written as DNA, the CDR3 is TGCAGCGTCGGGACAGGGGGCTACAATGAGCAGTTCTTC. The chain recombines TRBV29-1 with TRBJ2-1; 11 bases fit TRBD1. V lost 6 bases and J lost 3; bases outside the gene matches: 1. The CDR3 spans 13 residues. In germline, CDR1 is SQVTM, CDR2 ANQGSEA.

V is TRBV6-1 and J is TRBJ1-1; no firm D call. CDR1 and CDR2 from the germline V gene are MNHNS and SASEGT. V was clipped by 8 bases and J by 1 base, with 11 bases between them. The length of the CDR3 is 13 residues. The CDR3 loop is CASQTPGNTEAFF. CDR3 DNA sequence: TGTGCCAGCCAGACCCCTGGGAACACTGAAGCTTTCTTT.

This rearrangement joins TRBV7-9 to TRBJ1-4; a possible D gene is TRBD1 (5 bases). The CDR3 is 14 amino acids. V was trimmed by 5 bases and J by 0 bases, leaving 7 bases between them. In germline, CDR1 is SEHNR, CDR2 FQNEAQ (reference sequence). The CDR3 protein is CASSEGTTNEKLFF. CDR3 in DNA: TGTGCCAGCAGCGAGGGGACAACTAATGAAAAACTGTTTTTT.

The chain has TRBV5-1 and TRBJ1-3, with 9 bases that match TRBD1. CDR3 length equals 18 residues. Germline V gene lookup returns CDR1 SGHRS and CDR2 YFSETQ. J gave up 0 bases and V 4 bases, and 11 bases lay outside the gene matches. The CDR3 region is CASSPDRGGEDSGNTIYF. CDR3 sequence (DNA): TGCGCCAGCAGCCCGGACAGGGGAGGGGAAGACTCTGGAAACACCATATATTTT.

The rearrangement joins TRBV11-2 to TRBJ2-7, with 11 bases that match TRBD2. V lost 3 bases to trimming and J lost 2 bases; unmatched junction nucleotides: 3. From germline, CDR1 is SGHAT and CDR2 FQNNGV. This CDR3 spans 15 amino acids. The CDR3 loop reads CASSFGTSGAYEQYF. Here the CDR3 DNA reads TGTGCCAGCAGCTTCGGGACTAGCGGAGCCTACGAGCAGTACTTC.

The V gene is TRBV11-1, the J gene TRBJ2-5; 7 bases line up with TRBD1. CDR1 is SGHAT and CDR2 is FQDESV in the germline V gene (reference sequence). The CDR3 length is 14 residues. Trimming removed 5 bases from V and 3 bases from J; junction bases left unmatched: 6. Here the CDR3 DNA reads TGTGCCAGCAGCCGGGGACAGTTAAAAGAGACCCAGTACTTC. Translating gives CASSRGQLKETQYF.

This sequence joins TRBV9 and TRBJ2-2; 7 nucleotides match TRBD2. Per the germline V gene, CDR1 is SGDLS and CDR2 is YYNGEE. The CDR3 totals 17 residues. J lost 6 bases, V lost 0 bases, and 11 bases had no gene match. Written as DNA, the CDR3 is TGTGCCAGCAGCGTAGGTTCAGGCGGGAGAGAGTCCGGGGAGCTGTTTTTT. This gives the protein CASSVGSGGRESGELFF.